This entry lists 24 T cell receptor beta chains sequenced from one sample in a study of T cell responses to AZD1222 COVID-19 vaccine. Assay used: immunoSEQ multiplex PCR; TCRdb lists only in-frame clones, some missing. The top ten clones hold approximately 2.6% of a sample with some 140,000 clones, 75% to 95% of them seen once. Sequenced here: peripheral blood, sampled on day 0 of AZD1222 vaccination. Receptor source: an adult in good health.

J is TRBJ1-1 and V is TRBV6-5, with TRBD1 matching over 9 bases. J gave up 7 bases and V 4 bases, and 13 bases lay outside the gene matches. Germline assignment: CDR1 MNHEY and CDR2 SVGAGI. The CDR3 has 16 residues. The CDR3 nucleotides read TGTGCCAGCAGTTCCCCGGACAGGGGAGCGCGCGGTGAAGCTTTCTTT. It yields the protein CASSSPDRGARGEAFF.

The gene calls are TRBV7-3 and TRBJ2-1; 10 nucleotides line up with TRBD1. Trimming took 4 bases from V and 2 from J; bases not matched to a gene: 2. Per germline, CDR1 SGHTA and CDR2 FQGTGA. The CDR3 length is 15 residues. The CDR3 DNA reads TGTGCCAGCAGCTGGGACAGGGGTACCTACAATGAGCAGTTCTTC. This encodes CASSWDRGTYNEQFF.

CDR3 region: CASRTGAGYEQYF. The DNA for the CDR3 is TGTGCCAGCAGAACAGGGGCGGGCTACGAGCAGTACTTC. This chain links TRBV6-5 with TRBJ2-7; 7 positions match TRBD1. V lost 6 bases, J lost 3 bases, and 5 bases stayed unmatched. The V gene's germline CDR1 is MNHEY and CDR2 SVGAGI. The CDR3 contains 13 residues.

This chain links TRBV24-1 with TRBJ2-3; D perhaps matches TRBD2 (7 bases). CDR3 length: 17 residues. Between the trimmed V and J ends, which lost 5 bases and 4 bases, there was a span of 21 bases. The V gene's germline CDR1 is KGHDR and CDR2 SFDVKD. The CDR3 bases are TGTGCCACCAGTGCATTGGGCGGGGGCCCTCTGGCAGATACGCAGTATTTT. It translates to CATSALGGGPLADTQYF.

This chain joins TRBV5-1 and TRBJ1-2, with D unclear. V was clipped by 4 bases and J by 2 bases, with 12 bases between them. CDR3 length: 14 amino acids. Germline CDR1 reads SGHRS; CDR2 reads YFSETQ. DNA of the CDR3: TGCGCCAGCAGCGGACTCGGACGGAACTATGGCTACACCTTC. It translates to CASSGLGRNYGYTF.

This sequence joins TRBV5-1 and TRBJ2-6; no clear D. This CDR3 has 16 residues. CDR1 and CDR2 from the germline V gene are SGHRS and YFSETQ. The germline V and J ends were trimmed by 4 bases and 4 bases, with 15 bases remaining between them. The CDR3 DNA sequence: TGCGCCAGCAGCATCACGCTCGGCGCGGGGGCCAACGTCCTGACTTTC. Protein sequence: CASSITLGAGANVLTF.

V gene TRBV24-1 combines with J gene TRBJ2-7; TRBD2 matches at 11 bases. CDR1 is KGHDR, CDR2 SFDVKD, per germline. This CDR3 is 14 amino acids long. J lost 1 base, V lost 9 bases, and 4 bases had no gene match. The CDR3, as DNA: TGTGCCACCGCCGGGACTAGCGGTTCCTACGAGCAGTACTTC. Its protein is CATAGTSGSYEQYF.

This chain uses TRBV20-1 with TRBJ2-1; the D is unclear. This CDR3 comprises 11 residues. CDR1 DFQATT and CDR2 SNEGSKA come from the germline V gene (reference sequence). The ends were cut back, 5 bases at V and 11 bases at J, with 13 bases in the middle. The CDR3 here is CSAPPYDKQFF. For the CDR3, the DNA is TGCAGTGCTCCCCCCTATGATAAGCAGTTCTTC.

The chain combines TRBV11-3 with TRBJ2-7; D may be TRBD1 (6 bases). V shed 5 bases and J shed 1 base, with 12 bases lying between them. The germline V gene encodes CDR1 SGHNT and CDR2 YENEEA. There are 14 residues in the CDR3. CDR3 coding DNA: TGTGCCAGCAGCCAGGGGAGACAGTCCTACGAGCAGTACTTC. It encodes CASSQGRQSYEQYF.

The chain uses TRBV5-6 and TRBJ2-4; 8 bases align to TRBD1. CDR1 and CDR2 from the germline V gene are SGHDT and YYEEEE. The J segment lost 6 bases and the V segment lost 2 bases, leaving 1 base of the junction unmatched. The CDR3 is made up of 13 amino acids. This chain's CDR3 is CASSFTGGNIQYF. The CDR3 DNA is TGTGCCAGCAGCTTTACAGGGGGAAACATTCAGTACTTC.

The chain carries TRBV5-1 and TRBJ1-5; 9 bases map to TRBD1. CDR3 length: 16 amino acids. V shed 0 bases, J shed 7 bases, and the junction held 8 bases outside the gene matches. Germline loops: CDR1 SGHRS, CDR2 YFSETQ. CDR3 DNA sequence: TGCGCCAGCAGCTTGGGAACCGGGACAGGGATCCAGCCCCAGCATTTT. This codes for CASSLGTGTGIQPQHF.

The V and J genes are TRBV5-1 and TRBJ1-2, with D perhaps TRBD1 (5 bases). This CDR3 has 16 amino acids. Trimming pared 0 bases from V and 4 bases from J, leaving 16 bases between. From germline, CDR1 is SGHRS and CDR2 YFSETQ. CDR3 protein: CASSLAYPGTLYGYTF. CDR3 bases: TGCGCCAGCAGCTTGGCCTACCCCGGGACCCTCTATGGCTACACCTTC.

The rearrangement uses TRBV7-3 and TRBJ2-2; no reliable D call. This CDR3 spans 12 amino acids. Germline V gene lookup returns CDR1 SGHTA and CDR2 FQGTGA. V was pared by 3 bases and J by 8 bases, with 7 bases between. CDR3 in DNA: TGTGCCAGCAGCTTTGATATGGGGGAGCTGTTTTTT. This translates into CASSFDMGELFF.

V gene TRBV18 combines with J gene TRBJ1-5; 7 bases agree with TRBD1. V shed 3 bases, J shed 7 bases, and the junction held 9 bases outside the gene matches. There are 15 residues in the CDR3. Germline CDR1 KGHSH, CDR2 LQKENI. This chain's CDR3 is CASSPSPRGRQPQHF. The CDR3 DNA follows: TGTGCCAGCTCACCTAGCCCCAGGGGGAGGCAGCCCCAGCATTTT.

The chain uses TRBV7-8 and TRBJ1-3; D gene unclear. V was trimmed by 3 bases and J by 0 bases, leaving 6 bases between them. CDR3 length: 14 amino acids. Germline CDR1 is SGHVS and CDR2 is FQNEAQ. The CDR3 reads CASSFAGSGNTIYF. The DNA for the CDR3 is TGTGCCAGCAGCTTTGCAGGCTCTGGAAACACCATATATTTT.

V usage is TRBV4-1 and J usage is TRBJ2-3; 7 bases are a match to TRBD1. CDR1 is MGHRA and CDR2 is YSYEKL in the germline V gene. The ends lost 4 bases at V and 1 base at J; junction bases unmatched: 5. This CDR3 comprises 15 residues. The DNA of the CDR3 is TGCGCCAGCAGCCCAAGACAGGGCGGCACAGATACGCAGTATTTT. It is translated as CASSPRQGGTDTQYF.

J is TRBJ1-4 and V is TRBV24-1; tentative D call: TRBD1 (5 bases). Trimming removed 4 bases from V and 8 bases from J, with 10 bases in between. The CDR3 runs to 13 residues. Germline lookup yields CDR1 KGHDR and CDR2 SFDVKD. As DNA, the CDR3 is TGTGCCACCAGTGACGGGGGTGGAGAAAAACTGTTTTTT. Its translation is CATSDGGGEKLFF.

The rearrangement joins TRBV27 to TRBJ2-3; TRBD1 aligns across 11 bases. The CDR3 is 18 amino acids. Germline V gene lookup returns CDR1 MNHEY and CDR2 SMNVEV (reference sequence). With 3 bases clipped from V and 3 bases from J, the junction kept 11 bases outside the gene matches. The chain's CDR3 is CASSFMSWDRGVTDTQYF. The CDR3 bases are TGTGCCAGCAGTTTTATGTCGTGGGACAGGGGGGTTACAGATACGCAGTATTTT.

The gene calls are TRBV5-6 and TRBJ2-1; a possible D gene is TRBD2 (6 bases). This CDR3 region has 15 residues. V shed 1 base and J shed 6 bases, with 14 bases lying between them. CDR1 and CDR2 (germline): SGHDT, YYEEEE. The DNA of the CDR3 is TGTGCCAGCAGCTTGCGGGGCGGGGCGGTCAATGAGCAGTTCTTC. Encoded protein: CASSLRGGAVNEQFF.

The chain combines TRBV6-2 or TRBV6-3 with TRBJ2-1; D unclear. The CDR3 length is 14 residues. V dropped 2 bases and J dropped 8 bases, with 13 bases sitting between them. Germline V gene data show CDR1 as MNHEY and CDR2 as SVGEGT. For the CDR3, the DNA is TGTGCCAGCAGTTACCGTCCCGAGAGCGATGAGCAGTTCTTC. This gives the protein CASSYRPESDEQFF.

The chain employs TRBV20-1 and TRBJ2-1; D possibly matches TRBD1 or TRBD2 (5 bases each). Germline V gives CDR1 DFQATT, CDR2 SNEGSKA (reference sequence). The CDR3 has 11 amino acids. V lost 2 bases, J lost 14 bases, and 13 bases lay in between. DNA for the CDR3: TGCAGTGCTAGACGGGACCGCTCGGAGTTCTTC. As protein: CSARRDRSEFF.

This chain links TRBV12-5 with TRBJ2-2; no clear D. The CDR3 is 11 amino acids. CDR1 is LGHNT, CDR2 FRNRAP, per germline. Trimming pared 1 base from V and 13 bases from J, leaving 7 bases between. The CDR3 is CASGLGLGLFF. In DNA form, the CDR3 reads TGTGCTAGTGGTTTGGGCCTTGGGCTGTTTTTT.

The DNA for the CDR3 is TGTGCCAGCAGCGAGCCAGCCGGGGAGCTGTTTTTT. This translates into CASSEPAGELFF. The V and J genes are TRBV9 and TRBJ2-2; D call uncertain. CDR1 and CDR2 from the germline V gene are SGDLS and YYNGEE. CDR3 length: 12 residues. V shed 3 bases and J shed 6 bases, with 6 bases lying between them.

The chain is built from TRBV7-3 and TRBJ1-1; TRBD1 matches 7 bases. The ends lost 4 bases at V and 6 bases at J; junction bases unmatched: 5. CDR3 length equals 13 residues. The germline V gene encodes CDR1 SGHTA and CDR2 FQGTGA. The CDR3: CASSSRQGAEAFF. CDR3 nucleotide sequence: TGTGCCAGCAGCTCGCGACAGGGCGCTGAAGCTTTCTTT.